This TCR beta chain is from a study of blood T cells in healthy people across ages. Findings and limits, study-wide: CMV status of donors was not determined, possibly confounding expanded clonotype changes. Older age coincided with a roughly linear decline in TCR beta diversity per million T cells. The study regarded diversity estimates from one million T cells as underestimates.

The authors ran a second PCR of roughly 6 to 12 cycles using a sample-barcoded 5' primer and a J-beta primer mix. TCRdb fed the 5' RACE reads into MiXCR, producing one record per CDR3 protein. The sample has approximately 790,000 distinct CDR3 sequences, 55% to 65% seen once. This clonotype was counted once. Antigen unknown. Germline CDR1 and CDR2: ENHRY and SYGVKD. The V and J ends lost 11 bases and 0 bases respectively, with 13 bases between them. The CDR3 runs 13 residues. The chain couples TRBV10-3 to TRBJ1-1; the D is unclear. Sequenced input: blood. This TCR derives from a man aged 30-40 years in good health. CDR3 nucleotide sequence: TGTGCCTCCTTACAGAATATGAACACTGAAGCTTTCTTT. Translating gives CASLQNMNTEAFF.